This record looks at one T cell receptor (beta chain) sequence and its context. What it recognizes is unknown. The repertoire was sequenced with immunoSEQ multiplex PCR; TCRdb's copy has only in-frame clones and lacks some. The data contain 95,000 to 150,000 clones, roughly nine tenths of them seen just once; the ten biggest clones take up approximately 1.7%. Germline V CDR1 and CDR2: LGHNA, YSLEER. The CDR3 loop spans 18 amino acids. V lost 0 bases to trimming and J lost 4 bases; unmatched junction nucleotides: 9. This sample stems from a study of T cell responses to AZD1222 COVID-19 vaccine. Across the study: Second doses at about 4 or about 12 weeks were pooled.

Study conclusions and caveats: Only a handful of AZD1222 recipients, several in all, had baseline seropositivity. Receipt of two AZD1222 doses was followed by a rise in Spike-specific TCR breadth and depth.

This clonotype originated in an adult in good health. This rearrangement joins TRBV4-3 to TRBJ1-6; 7 nucleotides match TRBD1. The sequencing here drew on peripheral blood, taken on day 0 of AZD1222 vaccination. The CDR3 protein is CASSQDVRDSIYNSPLHF. CDR3 DNA: TGCGCCAGCAGCCAAGATGTTAGGGACAGTATTTATAATTCACCCCTCCACTTT.